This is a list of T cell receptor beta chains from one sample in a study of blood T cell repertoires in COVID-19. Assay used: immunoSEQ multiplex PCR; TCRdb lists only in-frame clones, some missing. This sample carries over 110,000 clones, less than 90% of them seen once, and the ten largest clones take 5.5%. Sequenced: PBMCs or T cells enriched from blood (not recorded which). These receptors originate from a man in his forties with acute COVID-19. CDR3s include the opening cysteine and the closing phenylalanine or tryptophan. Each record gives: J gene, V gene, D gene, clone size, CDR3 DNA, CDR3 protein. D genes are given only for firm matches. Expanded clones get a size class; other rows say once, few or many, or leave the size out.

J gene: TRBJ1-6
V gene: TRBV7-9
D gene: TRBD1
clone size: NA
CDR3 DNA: TGTGCCAGCAGCAACTTAATCTCTCCAGGGGGCAATTCACCCCTCCACTTT
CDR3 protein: CASSNLISPGGNSPLHF

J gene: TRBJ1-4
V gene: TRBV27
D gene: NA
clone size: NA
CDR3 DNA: TGTGCCAGCAGTTTTCGTCAGGGGTATGCAACTAATGAAAAACTGTTTTTT
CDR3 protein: CASSFRQGYATNEKLFF

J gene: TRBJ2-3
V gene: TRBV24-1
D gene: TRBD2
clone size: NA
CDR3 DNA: TGTGCCACCAGTGATGTAGCGGGGGGCACAGATACGCAGTATTTT
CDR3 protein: CATSDVAGGTDTQYF

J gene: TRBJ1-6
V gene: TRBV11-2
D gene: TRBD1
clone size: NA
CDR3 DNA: TGTGCCAGCAGCTTAGTGGACAGGGGAAGCTCCTATAATTCACCCCTCCACTTT
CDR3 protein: CASSLVDRGSSYNSPLHF

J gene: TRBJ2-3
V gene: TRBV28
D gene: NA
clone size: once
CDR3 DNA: TGTGCCAGCAGTCCACCATCTGAGCGACATACGCAGTATTTT
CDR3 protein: CASSPPSERHTQYF

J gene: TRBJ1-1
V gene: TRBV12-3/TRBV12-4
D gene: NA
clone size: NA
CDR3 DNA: TGTGCCAGCAGTCCTCAGGGGACTGAAGCTTTCTTT
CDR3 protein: CASSPQGTEAFF

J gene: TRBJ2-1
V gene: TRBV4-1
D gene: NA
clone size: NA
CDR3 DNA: TGCGCCAGCAGCCAAGATGGGGGGTACAATGAGCAGTTCTTC
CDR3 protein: CASSQDGGYNEQFF

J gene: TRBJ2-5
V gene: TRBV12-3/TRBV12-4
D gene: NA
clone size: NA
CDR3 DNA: TGTGCCAGCAGTCCGTCGCGGGAGACCCAGTACTTC
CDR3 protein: CASSPSRETQYF

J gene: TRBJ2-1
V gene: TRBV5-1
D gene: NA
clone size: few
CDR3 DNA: TGCGCCAGCAGCCAGTCCTACAATGAGCAGTTCTTC
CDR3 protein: CASSQSYNEQFF

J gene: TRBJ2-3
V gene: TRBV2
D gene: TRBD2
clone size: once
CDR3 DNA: TGTGCCAGCAGTCTTGGACTAGCGGGGGACACAGATACGCAGTATTTT
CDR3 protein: CASSLGLAGDTDTQYF

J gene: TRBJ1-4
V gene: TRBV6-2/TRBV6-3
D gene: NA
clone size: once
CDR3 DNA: TGTGCCAGCAGTCCCTCCCGGGAGAACATTGAAAAACTGTTTTTT
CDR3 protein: CASSPSRENIEKLFF

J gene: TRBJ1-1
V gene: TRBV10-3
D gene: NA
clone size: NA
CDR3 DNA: TGTGCCACCCATCCTCAGGGAAACACTGAAGCTTTCTTT
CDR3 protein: CATHPQGNTEAFF

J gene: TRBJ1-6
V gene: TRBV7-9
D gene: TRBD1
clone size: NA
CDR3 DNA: TGTGCCAGCAGCTTACAGGGGGCAGAAGGGAATTCACCCCTCCACTTT
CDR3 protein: CASSLQGAEGNSPLHF

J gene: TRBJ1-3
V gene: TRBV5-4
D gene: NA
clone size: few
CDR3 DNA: TGTGCCAGCAGCTGGCGGGGAGGCTCCTCTGGAAACACCATATATTTT
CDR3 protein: CASSWRGGSSGNTIYF

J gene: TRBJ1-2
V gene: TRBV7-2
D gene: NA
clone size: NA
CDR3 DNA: TGTGCCAGCAGCTTAGAGCAGGGCTTCAACTATGGCTACACCTTC
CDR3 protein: CASSLEQGFNYGYTF

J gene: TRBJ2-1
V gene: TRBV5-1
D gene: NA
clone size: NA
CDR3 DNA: TGCGCCAGCAGCGGTGACTCCGGGACCTACAATGAGCAGTTCTTC
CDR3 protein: CASSGDSGTYNEQFF

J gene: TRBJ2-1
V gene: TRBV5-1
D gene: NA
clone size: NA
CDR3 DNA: TGCGCCAGCAGCTCCGGGACTGGGAGCTCCTACAATGAGCAGTTCTTC
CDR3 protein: CASSSGTGSSYNEQFF

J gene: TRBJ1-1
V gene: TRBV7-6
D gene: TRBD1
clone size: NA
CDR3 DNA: TGTGCCAGCAGCTTAGTGGCAGGGGGGCTTGACACTGAAGCTTTCTTT
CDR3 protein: CASSLVAGGLDTEAFF

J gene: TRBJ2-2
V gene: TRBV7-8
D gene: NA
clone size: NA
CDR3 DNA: TGTGCCAGCAGCTCAGTATGGGGGGAGGACACCGGGGAGCTGTTTTTT
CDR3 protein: CASSSVWGEDTGELFF

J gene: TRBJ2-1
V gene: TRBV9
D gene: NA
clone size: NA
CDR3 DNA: TGTGCCAGCAGCGTAGCTTGGAGCTCCTACAATGAGCAGTTCTTC
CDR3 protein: CASSVAWSSYNEQFF

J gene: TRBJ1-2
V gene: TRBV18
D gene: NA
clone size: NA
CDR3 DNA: TGTGCCAGCTCACCGGGACCGGGGGCTAACTATGGCTACACCTTC
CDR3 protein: CASSPGPGANYGYTF

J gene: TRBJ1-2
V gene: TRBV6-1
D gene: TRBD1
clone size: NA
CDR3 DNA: TGTGCCAGCAGTGAAGGGGGTAGGGGACAGGGTGATGGCTACACCTTC
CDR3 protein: CASSEGGRGQGDGYTF